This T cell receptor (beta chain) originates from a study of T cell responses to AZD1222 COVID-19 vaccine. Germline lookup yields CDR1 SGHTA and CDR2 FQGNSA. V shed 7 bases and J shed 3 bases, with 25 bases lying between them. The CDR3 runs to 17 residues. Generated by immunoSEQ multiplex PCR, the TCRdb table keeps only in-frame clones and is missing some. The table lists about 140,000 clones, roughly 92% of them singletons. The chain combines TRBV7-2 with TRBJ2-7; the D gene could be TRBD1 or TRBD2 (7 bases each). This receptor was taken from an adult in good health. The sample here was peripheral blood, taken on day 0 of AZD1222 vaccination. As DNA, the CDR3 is TGTGCCAGCAACCCAGGGGGGGTGCGAAGGGGATTCTACGAGCAGTACTTC. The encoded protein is CASNPGGVRRGFYEQYF.